The clone carrying this T cell receptor beta chain is a singleton in its sample. Methods used by the authors: Amplification of reference gene primers provided the estimated nucleated cell counts. TCRdb's copy holds only in-frame clones and misses some; the assay was immunoSEQ multiplex PCR. From that table come the V and J calls and clone size; the DNA was used to work out D and trimming. The table records 150,000 or so clones, about 89% of them present only once. The CDR3 runs to 15 residues. Germline CDR1 MDHEN, CDR2 SYDVKM. J was trimmed by 4 bases and V by 6 bases; bases with no gene match: 9. The data belong to a study of blood T cell repertoires in COVID-19. Study summary: Material from acute and convalescent COVID-19 was sourced from the United States, Italy and Spain. Sample material is recorded as cDNA or gDNA derived from T cells, B-cell-depleted T cells, or PBMCs.

This rearrangement joins TRBV28 to TRBJ1-5; TRBD1 agrees at 7 bases. The clonotype was recovered from a man of 80 years or more with acute or convalescent COVID-19. Material: peripheral blood. In nucleotides, the CDR3 is TGTGCCAGCAGACGACCGGGACAGAGTAATCAGCCCCAGCATTTT. As protein: CASRRPGQSNQPQHF.